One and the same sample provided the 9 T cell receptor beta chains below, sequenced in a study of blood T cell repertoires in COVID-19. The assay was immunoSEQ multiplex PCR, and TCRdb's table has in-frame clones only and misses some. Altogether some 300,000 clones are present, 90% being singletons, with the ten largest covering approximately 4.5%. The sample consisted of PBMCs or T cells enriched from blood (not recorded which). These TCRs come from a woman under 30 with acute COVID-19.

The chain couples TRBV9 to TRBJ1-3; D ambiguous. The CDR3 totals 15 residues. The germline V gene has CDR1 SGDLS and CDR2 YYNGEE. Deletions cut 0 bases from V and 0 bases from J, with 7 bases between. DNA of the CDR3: TGTGCCAGCAGCGTAGACGGTTCCTCTGGAAACACCATATATTTT. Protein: CASSVDGSSGNTIYF. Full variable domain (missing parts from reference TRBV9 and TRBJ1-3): DSGVTQTPKHLITATGQRVTLRCSPRSGDLSVYWYQQSLDQGLQFLIQYYNGEERAKGNILERFSAQQFPDLHSELNLSSLELGDSALYFCASSVDGSSGNTIYFGEGSWLTVV.

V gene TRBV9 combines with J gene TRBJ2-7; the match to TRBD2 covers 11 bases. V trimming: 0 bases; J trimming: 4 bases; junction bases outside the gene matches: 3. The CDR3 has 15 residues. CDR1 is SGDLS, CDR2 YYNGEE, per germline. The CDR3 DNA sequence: TGTGCCAGCAGCGTAGCTGGGACTAGCGGATACGAGCAGTACTTC. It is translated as CASSVAGTSGYEQYF. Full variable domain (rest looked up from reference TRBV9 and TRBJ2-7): DSGVTQTPKHLITATGQRVTLRCSPRSGDLSVYWYQQSLDQGLQFLIQYYNGEERAKGNILERFSAQQFPDLHSELNLSSLELGDSALYFCASSVAGTSGYEQYFGPGTRLTVT.

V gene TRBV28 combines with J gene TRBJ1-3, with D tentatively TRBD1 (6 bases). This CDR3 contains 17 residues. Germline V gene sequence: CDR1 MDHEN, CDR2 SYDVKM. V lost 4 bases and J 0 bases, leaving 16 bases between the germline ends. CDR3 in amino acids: CASSSTGQSSSGNTIYF. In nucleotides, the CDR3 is TGTGCCAGCAGTTCCACCGGACAGTCGAGCTCTGGAAACACCATATATTTT. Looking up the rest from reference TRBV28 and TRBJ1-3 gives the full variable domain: DVKVTQSSRYLVKRTGEKVFLECVQDMDHENMFWYRQDPGLGLRLIYFSYDVKMKEKGDIPEGYSVSREKKERFSLILESASTNQTSMYLCASSSTGQSSSGNTIYFGEGSWLTVV.

CDR3 DNA sequence: TGTGCCAGCAGCCGGACAGGGATCGTGAACACTGAAGCTTTCTTT. The encoded protein is CASSRTGIVNTEAFF. The V call is TRBV7-3, the J call TRBJ1-1, with 8 bases that match TRBD1. J was trimmed by 0 bases and V by 5 bases; bases with no gene match: 5. The CDR3 loop spans 15 amino acids. Germline V gene lookup returns CDR1 SGHTA and CDR2 FQGTGA.

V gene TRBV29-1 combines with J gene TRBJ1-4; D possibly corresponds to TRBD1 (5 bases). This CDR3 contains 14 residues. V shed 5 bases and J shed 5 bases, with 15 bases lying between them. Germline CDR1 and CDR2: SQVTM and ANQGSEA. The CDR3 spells CSVLGAPTNEKLFF. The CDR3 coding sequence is TGCAGCGTTCTAGGGGCCCCGACGAATGAAAAACTGTTTTTT.

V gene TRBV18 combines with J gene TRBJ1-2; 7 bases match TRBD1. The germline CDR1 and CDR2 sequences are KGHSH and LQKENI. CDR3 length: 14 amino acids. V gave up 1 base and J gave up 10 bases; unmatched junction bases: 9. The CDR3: CASSPRNYRGVYTF. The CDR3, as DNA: TGTGCCAGCTCACCACGTAATTACAGGGGAGTCTACACCTTC.

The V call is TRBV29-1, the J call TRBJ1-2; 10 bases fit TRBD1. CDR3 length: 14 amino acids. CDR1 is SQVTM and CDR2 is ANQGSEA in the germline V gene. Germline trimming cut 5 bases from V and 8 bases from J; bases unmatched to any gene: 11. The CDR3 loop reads CSVRPRQGARGYTF. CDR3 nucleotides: TGCAGCGTTAGACCCAGACAGGGGGCGCGGGGCTACACCTTC.

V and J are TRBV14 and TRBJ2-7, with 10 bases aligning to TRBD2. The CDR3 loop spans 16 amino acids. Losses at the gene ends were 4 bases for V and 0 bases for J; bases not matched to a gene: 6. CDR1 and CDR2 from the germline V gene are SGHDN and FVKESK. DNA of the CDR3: TGTGCCAGCAGCCCCCTTAGCGGGAGGCTCTCCTACGAGCAGTACTTC. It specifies CASSPLSGRLSYEQYF.

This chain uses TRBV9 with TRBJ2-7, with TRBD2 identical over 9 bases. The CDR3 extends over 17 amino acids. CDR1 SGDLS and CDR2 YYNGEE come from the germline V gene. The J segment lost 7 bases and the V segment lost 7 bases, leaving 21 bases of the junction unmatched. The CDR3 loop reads CASSETQSGRNRYEQYF. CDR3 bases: TGTGCCAGCTCCGAAACCCAGAGCGGGAGGAATCGGTATGAGCAGTACTTC. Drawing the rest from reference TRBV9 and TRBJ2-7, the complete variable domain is DSGVTQTPKHLITATGQRVTLRCSPRSGDLSVYWYQQSLDQGLQFLIQYYNGEERAKGNILERFSAQQFPDLHSELNLSSLELGDSALYFCASSETQSGRNRYEQYFGPGTRLTVT.